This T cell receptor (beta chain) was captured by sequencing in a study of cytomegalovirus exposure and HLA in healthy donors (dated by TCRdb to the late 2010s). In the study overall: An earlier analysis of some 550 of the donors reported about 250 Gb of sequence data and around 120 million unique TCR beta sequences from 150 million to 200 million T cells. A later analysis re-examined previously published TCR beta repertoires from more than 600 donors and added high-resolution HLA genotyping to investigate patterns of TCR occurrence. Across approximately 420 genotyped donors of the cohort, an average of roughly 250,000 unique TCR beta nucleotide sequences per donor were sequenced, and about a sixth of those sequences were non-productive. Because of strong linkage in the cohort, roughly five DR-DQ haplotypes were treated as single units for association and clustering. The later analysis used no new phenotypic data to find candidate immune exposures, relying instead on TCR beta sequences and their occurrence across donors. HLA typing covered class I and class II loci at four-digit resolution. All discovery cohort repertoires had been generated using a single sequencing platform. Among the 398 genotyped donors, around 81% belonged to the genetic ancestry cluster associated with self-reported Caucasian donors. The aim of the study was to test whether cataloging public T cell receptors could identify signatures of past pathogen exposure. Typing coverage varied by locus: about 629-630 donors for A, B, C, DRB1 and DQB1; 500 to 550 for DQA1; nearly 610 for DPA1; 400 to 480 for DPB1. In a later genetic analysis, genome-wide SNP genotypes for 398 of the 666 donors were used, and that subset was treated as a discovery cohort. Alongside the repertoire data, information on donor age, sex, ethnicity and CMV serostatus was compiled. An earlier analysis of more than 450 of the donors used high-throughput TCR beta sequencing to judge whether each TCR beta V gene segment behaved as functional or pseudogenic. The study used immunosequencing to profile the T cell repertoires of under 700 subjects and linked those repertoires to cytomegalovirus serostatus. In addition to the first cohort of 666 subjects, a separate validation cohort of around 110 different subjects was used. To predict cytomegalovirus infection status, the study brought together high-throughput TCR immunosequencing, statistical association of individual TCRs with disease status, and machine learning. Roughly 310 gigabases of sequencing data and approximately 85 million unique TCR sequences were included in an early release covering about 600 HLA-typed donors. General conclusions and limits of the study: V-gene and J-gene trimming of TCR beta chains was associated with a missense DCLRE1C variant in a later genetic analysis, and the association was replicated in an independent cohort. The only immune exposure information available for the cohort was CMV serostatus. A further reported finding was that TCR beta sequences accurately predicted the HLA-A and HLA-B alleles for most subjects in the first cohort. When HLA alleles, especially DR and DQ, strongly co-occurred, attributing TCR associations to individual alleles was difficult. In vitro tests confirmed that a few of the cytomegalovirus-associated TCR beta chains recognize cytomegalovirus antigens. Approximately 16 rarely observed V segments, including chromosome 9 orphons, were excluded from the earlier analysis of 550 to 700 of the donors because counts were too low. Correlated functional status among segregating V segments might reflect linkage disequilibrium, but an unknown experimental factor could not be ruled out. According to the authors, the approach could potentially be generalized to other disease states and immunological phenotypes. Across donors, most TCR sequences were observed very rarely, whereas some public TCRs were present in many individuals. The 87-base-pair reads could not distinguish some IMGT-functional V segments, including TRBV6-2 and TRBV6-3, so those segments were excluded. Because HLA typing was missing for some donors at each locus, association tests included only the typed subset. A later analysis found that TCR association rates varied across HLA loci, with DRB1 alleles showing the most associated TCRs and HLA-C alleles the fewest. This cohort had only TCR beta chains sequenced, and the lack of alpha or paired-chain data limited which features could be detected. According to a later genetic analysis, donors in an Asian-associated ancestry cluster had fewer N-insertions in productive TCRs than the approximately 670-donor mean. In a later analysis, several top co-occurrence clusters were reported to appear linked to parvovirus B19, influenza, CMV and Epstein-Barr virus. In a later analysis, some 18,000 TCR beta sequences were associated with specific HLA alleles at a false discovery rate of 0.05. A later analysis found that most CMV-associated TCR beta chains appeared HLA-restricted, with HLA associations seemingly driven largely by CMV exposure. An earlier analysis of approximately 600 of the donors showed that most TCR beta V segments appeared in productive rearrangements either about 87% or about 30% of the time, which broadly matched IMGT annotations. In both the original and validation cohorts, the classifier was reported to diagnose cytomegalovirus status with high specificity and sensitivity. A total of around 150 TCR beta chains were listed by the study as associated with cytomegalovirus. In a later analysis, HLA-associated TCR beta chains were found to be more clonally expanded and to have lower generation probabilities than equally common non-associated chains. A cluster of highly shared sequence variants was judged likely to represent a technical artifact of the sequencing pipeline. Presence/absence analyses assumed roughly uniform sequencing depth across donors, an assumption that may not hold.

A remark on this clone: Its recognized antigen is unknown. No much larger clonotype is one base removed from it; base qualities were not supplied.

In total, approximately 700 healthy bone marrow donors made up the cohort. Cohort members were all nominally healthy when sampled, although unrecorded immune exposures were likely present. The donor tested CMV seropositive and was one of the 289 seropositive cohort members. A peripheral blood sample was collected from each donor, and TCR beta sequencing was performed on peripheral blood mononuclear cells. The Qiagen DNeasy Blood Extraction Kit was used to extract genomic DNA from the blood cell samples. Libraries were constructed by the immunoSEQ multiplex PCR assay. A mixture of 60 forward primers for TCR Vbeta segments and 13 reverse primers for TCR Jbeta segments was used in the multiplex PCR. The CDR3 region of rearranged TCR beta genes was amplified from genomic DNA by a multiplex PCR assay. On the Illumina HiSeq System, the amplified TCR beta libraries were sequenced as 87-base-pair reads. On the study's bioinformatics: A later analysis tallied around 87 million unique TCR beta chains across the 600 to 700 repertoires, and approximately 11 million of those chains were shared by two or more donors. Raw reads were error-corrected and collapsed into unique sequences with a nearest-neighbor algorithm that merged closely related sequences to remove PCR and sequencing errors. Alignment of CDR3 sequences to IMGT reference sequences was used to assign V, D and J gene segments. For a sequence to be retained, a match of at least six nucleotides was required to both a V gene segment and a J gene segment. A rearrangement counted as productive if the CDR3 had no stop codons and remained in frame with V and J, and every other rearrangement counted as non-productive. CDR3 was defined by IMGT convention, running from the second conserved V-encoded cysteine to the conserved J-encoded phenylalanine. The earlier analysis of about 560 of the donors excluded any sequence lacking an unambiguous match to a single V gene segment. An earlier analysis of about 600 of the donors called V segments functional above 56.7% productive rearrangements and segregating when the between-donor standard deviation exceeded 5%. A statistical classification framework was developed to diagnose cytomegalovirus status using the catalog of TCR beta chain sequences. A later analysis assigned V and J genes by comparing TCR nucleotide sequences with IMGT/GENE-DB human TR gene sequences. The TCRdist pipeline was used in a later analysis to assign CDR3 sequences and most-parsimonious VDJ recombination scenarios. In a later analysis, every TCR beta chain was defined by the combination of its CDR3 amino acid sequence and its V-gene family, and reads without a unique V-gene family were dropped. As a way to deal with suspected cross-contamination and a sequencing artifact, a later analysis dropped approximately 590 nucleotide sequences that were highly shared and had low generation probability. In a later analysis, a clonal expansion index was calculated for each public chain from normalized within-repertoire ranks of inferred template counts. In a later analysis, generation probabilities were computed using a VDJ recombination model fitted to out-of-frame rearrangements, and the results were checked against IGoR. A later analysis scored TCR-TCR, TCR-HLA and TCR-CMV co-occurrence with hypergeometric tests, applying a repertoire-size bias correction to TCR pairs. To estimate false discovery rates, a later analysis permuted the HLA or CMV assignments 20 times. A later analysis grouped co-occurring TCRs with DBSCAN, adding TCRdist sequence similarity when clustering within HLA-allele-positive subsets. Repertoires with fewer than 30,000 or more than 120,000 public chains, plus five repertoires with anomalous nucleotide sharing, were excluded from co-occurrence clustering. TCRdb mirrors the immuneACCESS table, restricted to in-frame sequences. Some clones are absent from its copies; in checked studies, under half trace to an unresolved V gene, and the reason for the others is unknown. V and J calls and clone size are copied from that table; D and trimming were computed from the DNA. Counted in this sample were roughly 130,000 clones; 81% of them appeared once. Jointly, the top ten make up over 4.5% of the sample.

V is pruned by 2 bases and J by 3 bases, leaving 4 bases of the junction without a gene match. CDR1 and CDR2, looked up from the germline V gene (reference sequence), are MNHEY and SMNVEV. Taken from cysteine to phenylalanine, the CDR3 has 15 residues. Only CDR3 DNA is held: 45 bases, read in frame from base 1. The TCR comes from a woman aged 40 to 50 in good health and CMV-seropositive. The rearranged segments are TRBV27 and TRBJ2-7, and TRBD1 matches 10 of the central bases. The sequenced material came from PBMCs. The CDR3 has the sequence CASSLGTGVGYEQYF. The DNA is TGTGCCAGCAGTTTAGGGACAGGGGTGGGCTACGAGCAGTACTTC.